This TCR beta chain was observed in a study of response to subunit inactivated influenza vaccine. TCRdb processed the RT-PCR reads anew with MiXCR; each CDR3 protein has one entry. The table includes roughly 500,000 distinct CDR3 sequences, about 15% detected once. There are many counts of this clonotype. Sample: CD4+ T cells sorted from PBMCs, taken around 2 years after vaccination. The TCR originated in a man aged 45-69 years who received an inactivated influenza vaccine.

The CDR3 DNA is TGTGCCAGCAATCCACAGGGGTTAGTAACAGATACGCAGTATTTT. Its translation: CASNPQGLVTDTQYF. V gene TRBV12-3 or TRBV12-4 combines with J gene TRBJ2-3; 7 nucleotides align to TRBD1. CDR3 size: 15 residues. With 7 bases clipped from V and 3 bases from J, the junction kept 10 bases outside the gene matches.